These 7 T cell receptor beta chains originate from one sample sequenced in a study of blood T cell repertoires in COVID-19. The assay was immunoSEQ multiplex PCR, and TCRdb's table has in-frame clones only and misses some. Here the sample spans 200,000 to 250,000 clones, 65% to 90% being singletons. Input material: peripheral blood. These TCRs come from a woman in her sixties or seventies with COVID-19, enrolled during active disease.

The V call is TRBV19, the J call TRBJ2-2, with 8 bases lining up with TRBD1. Trimming cost V 6 bases and J 7 bases; bases outside gene matches: 13. The CDR3 has 16 residues. The germline V gene has CDR1 LNHDA and CDR2 SQIVND (reference sequence). The CDR3 is CASRHRDRHVNGELFF. The DNA for the CDR3 is TGTGCCAGTAGGCACCGGGACAGGCATGTTAACGGGGAGCTGTTTTTT.

The CDR3, as DNA: TGTGCCAGCTCACCACAGGTCGGGACTAGCCTCAAAGAGACCCAGTACTTC. Amino acids: CASSPQVGTSLKETQYF. This chain links TRBV18 with TRBJ2-5, with TRBD2 identical over 9 bases. This CDR3 is built from 17 residues. V shed 1 base, J shed 3 bases, and the junction held 9 bases outside the gene matches. Germline V gives CDR1 KGHSH, CDR2 LQKENI. The full variable domain, rest sourced from reference TRBV18 and TRBJ2-5, is NAGVMQNPRHLVRRRGQEARLRCSPMKGHSHVYWYRQLPEEGLKFMVYLQKENIIDESGMPKERFSAEFPKEGPSILRIQQVVRGDSAAYFCASSPQVGTSLKETQYFGPGTRLLVL.

This rearrangement joins TRBV5-1 to TRBJ1-3, with 8 nucleotides matching TRBD1. The CDR3 totals 16 residues. J was trimmed by 0 bases and V by 2 bases; bases with no gene match: 4. Germline-derived CDR1 and CDR2 are SGHRS and YFSETQ. In DNA form, the CDR3 reads TGCGCCAGCAGCTTTAACAGGGGGGGCTCTGGAAACACCATATATTTT. Translation gives CASSFNRGGSGNTIYF.

The genes are TRBV11-2 and TRBJ2-7; unclear D gene. The CDR3 covers 15 residues. CDR1 and CDR2 from the germline V gene are SGHAT and FQNNGV. V gave up 1 base and J gave up 2 bases, with 12 bases separating them. CDR3 DNA sequence: TGTGCCAGCAGCTTAGGGCAGGCGAATGCCTACGAGCAGTACTTC. Protein: CASSLGQANAYEQYF.

The chain carries TRBV9 and TRBJ2-5, with D perhaps TRBD1 (5 bases). Trimming stripped 2 bases from V and 5 bases from J, with 13 bases between. Per the germline V gene, CDR1 is SGDLS and CDR2 is YYNGEE. CDR3 length equals 14 residues. The CDR3 region is CASSVNTKGETQYF. DNA for the CDR3: TGTGCCAGCAGCGTGAATACTAAGGGGGAGACCCAGTACTTC.

The chain joins TRBV4-1 to TRBJ1-6; 7 positions agree with TRBD1. This CDR3 is 17 amino acids long. V dropped 3 bases and J dropped 9; count of bases not matched to a gene: 14. From germline, CDR1 is MGHRA and CDR2 YSYEKL. The CDR3 DNA reads TGCGCCAGCAGCCACTCCCTGACCGGGACAGTCGGTTCACCCCTCCACTTT. This translates into CASSHSLTGTVGSPLHF.

This chain uses TRBV5-1 with TRBJ2-1, with 9 bases matching TRBD1. CDR3 length: 15 amino acids. Germline V gene lookup returns CDR1 SGHRS and CDR2 YFSETQ. V lost 7 bases to trimming and J lost 5 bases; unmatched junction nucleotides: 10. CDR3 amino acids: CASSRLQGANNEQFF. CDR3 DNA sequence: TGCGCCAGCTCCCGATTACAGGGGGCAAACAATGAGCAGTTCTTC.